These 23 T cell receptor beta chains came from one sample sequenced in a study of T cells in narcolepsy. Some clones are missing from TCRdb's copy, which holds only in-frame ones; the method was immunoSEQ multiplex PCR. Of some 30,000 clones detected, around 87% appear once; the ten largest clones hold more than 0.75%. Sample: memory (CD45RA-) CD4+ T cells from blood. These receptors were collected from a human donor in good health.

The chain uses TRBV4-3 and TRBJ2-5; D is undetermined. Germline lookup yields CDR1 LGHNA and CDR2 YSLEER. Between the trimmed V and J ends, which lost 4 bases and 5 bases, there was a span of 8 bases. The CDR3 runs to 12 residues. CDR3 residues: CASSPNSETQYF. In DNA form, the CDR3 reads TGCGCCAGCAGCCCCAATTCCGAGACCCAGTACTTC.

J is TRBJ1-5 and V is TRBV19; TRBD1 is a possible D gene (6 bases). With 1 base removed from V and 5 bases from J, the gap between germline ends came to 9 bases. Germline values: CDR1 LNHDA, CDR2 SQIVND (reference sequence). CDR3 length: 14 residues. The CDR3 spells CASSIGGPHQPQHF. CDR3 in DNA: TGTGCCAGTAGTATAGGGGGGCCTCATCAGCCCCAGCATTTT.

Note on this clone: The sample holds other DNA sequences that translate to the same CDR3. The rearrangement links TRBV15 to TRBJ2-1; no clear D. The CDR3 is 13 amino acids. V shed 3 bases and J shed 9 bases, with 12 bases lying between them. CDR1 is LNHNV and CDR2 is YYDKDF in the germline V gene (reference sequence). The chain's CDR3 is CATSSLLGSEQFF. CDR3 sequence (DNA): TGTGCCACCAGCAGCCTGCTAGGAAGTGAGCAGTTCTTC.

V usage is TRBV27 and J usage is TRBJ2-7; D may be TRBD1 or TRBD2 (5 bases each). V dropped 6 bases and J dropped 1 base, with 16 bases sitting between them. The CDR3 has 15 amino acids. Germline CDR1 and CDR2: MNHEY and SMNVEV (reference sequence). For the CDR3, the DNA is TGTGCCAGCAGCCGGGTGGGGACGAAGTCCTACGAGCAGTACTTC. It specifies CASSRVGTKSYEQYF.

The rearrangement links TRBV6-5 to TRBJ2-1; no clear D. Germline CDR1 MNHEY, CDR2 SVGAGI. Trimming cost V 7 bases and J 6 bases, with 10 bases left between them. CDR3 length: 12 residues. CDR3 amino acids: CASTGNSNEQFF. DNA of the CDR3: TGTGCCAGCACGGGTAACAGCAATGAGCAGTTCTTC.

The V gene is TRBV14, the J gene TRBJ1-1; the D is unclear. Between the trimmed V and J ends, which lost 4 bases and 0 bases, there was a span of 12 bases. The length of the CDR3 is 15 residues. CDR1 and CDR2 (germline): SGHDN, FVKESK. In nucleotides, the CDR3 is TGTGCCAGCAGCCCAATCAGGAACCTGAACACTGAAGCTTTCTTT. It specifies CASSPIRNLNTEAFF. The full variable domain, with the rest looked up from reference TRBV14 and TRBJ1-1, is EAGVTQFPSHSVIEKGQTVTLRCDPISGHDNLYWYRRVMGKEIKFLLHFVKESKQDESGMPNNRFLAERTGGTYSTLKVQPAELEDSGVYFCASSPIRNLNTEAFFGQGTRLTVV.

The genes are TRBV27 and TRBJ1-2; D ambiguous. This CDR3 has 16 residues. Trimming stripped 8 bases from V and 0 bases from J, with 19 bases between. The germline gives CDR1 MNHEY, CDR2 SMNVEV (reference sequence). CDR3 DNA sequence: TGTGCCAGCGGACGGGCAGGCCTCAGAGCTAACTATGGCTACACCTTC. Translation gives CASGRAGLRANYGYTF.

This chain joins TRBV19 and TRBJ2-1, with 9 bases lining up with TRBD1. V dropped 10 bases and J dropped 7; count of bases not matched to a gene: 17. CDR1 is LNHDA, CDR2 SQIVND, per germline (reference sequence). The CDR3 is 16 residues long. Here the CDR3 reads CAIVSNPGQGTNEQFF. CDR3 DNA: TGTGCCATAGTATCTAACCCGGGACAGGGAACAAATGAGCAGTTCTTC.

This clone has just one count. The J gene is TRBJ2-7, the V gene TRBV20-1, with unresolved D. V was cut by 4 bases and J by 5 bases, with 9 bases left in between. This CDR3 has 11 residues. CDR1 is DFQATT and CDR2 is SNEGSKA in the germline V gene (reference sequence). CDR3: CSAIRIDEQYF. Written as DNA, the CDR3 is TGCAGTGCTATTCGGATCGACGAGCAGTACTTC.

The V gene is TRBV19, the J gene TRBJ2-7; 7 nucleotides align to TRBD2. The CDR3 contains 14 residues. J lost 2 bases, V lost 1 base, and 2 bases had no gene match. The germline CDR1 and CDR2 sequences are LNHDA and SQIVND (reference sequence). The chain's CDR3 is CASSIVAGAYEQYF. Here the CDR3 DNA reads TGTGCCAGTAGTATAGTTGCGGGGGCCTACGAGCAGTACTTC.

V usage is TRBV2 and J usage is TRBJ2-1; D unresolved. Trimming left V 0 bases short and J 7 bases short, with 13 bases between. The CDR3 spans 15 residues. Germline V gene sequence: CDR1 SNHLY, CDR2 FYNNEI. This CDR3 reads CASSEAVAPRNEQFF. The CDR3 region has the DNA TGTGCCAGCAGTGAAGCAGTGGCTCCAAGGAATGAGCAGTTCTTC.

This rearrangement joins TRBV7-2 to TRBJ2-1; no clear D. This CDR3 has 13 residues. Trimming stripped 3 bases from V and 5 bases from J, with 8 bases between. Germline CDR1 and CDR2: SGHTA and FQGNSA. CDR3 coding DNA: TGTGCCAGCAGCTTTGGGATCAACAATGAGCAGTTCTTC. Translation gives CASSFGINNEQFF.

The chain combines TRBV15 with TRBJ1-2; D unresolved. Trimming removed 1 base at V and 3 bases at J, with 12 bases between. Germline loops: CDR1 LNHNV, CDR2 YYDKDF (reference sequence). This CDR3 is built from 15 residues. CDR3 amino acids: CATSRAGMGDYGYTF. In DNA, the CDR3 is TGTGCCACCAGCAGAGCGGGGATGGGCGACTATGGCTACACCTTC.

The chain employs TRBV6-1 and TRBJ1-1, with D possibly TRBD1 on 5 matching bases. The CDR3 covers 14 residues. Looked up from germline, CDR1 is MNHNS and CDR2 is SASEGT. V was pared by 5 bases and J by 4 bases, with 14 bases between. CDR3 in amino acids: CASSPGRGITEAFF. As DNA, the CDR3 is TGTGCCAGCAGTCCCGGCCGGGGCATCACTGAAGCTTTCTTT.

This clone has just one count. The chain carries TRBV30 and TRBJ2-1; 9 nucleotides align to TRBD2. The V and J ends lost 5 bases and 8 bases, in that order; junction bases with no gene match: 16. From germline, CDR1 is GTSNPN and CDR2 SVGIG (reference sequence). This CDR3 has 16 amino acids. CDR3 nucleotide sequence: TGTGCCTGGGGTCCCCTCGGTAGCGGGAGAGGGGATGAGCAGTTCTTC. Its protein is CAWGPLGSGRGDEQFF.

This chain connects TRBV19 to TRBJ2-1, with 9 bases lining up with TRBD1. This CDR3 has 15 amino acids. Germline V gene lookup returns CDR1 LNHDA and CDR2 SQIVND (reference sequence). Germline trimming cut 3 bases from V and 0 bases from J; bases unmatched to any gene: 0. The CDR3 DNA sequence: TGTGCCAGTAGTATGGACAGGGGCTCCTACAATGAGCAGTTCTTC. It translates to CASSMDRGSYNEQFF.

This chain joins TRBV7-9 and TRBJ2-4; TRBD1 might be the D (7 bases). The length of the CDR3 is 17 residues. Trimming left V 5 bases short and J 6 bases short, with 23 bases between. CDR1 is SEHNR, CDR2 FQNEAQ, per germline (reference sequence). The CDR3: CASSPGGPEEEGNIQYF. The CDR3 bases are TGTGCCAGCAGCCCAGGGGGGCCGGAAGAGGAGGGAAACATTCAGTACTTC. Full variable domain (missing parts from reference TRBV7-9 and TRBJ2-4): DTGVSQNPRHKITKRGQNVTFRCDPISEHNRLYWYRQTLGQGPEFLTYFQNEAQLEKSRLLSDRFSAERPKGSFSTLEIQRTEQGDSAMYLCASSPGGPEEEGNIQYFGAGTRLSVL.

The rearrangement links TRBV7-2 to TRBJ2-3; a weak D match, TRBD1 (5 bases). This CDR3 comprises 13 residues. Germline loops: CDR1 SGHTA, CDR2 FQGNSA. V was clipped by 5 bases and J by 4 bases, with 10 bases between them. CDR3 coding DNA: TGTGCCAGCAGCAAAAAGGGGTCAGATACGCAGTATTTT. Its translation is CASSKKGSDTQYF.

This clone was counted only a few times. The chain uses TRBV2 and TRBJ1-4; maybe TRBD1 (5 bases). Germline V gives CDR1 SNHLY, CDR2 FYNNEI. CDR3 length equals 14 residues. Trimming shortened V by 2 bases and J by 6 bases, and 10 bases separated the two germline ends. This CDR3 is CASSEQGGDEKLFF. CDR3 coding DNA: TGTGCCAGCAGTGAACAGGGTGGTGATGAAAAACTGTTTTTT.

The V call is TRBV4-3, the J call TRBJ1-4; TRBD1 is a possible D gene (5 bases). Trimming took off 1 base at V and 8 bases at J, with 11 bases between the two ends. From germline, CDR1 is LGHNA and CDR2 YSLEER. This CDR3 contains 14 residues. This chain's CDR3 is CASSQVRDGEKLFF. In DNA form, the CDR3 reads TGCGCCAGCAGCCAAGTGAGGGACGGAGAAAAACTGTTTTTT.

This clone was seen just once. CDR3 region: CASSILSRDTVNNQPQHF. The DNA for the CDR3 is TGTGCCAGTAGTATTTTGTCCAGGGACACGGTCAACAATCAGCCCCAGCATTTT. The chain is built from TRBV19 and TRBJ1-5, with D perhaps TRBD1 (6 bases). The CDR3 is 18 residues long. The V and J ends lost 3 bases and 3 bases respectively, with 21 bases between them. Per the germline V gene, CDR1 is LNHDA and CDR2 is SQIVND (reference sequence).

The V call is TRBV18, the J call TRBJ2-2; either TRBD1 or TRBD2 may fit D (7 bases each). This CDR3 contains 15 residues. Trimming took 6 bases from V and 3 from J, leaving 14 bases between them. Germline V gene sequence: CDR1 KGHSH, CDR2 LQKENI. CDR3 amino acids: CASSKQGGHTGELFF. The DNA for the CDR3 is TGTGCCAGCTCCAAGCAGGGGGGGCACACCGGGGAGCTGTTTTTT. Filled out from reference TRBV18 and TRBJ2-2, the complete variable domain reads NAGVMQNPRHLVRRRGQEARLRCSPMKGHSHVYWYRQLPEEGLKFMVYLQKENIIDESGMPKERFSAEFPKEGPSILRIQQVVRGDSAAYFCASSKQGGHTGELFFGEGSRLTVL.

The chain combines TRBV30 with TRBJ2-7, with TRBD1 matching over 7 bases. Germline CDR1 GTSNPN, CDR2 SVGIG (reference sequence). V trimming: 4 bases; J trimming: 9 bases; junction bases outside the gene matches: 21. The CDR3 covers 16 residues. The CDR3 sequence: CAWTPAGGQLGRRQYF. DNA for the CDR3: TGTGCCTGGACTCCGGCTGGGGGACAGCTCGGACGGAGGCAGTACTTC. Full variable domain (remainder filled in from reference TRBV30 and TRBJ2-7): SQTIHQWPATLVQPVGSPLSLECTVEGTSNPNLYWYRQAAGRGLQLLFYSVGIGQISSEVPQNLSASRPQDRQFILSSKKLLLSDSGFYLCAWTPAGGQLGRRQYFGPGTRLTVT.